The sequence of this T cell receptor (beta chain) was determined in a study of human T cells and chemical hapten exposure. Regarding the study as a whole: DPC sensitization produced no change in TCRs with frequency above 1 in 1000.

This clonotype was recorded many times. Its antigen remains unknown. The total RNA was obtained from whole blood that was not fractionated. Germline V gene data show CDR1 as SEHNR and CDR2 as FQNEAQ (reference sequence). The CDR3 totals 11 residues. The ends were cut back, 1 base at V and 9 bases at J, with 4 bases in the middle. The library attached unique molecular identifiers to individual cDNA molecules. TCRdb re-analysed the 5' RACE reads in MiXCR, keeping a single row per CDR3 protein. Of about 140,000 distinct CDR3 sequences listed, over 3.5% were seen once; the top ten hold over 1.3%. The chain is built from TRBV7-9 and TRBJ2-1; unclear D gene. The TCR comes from a female donor in good health. CDR3 sequence reads: CASSLGTEQFF. CDR3 nucleotides: TGTGCCAGCAGCTTAGGTACTGAGCAGTTCTTC.